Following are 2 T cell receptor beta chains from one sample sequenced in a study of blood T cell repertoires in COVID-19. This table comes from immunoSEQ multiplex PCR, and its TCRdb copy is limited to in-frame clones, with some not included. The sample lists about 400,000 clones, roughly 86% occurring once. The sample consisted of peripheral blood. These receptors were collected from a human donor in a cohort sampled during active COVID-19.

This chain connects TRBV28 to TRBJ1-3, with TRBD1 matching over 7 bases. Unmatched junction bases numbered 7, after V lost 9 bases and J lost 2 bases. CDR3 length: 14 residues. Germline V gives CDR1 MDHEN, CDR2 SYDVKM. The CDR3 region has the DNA TGTGCCAGGCCACAGGGGCGCCCTGGAAACACCATATATTTT. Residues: CARPQGRPGNTIYF.

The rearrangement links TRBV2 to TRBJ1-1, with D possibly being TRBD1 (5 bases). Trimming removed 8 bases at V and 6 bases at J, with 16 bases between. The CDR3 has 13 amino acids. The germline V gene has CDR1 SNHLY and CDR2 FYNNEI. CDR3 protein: CASYGGVVPEAFF. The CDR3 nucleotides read TGTGCCAGCTACGGAGGGGTTGTCCCTGAAGCTTTCTTT.